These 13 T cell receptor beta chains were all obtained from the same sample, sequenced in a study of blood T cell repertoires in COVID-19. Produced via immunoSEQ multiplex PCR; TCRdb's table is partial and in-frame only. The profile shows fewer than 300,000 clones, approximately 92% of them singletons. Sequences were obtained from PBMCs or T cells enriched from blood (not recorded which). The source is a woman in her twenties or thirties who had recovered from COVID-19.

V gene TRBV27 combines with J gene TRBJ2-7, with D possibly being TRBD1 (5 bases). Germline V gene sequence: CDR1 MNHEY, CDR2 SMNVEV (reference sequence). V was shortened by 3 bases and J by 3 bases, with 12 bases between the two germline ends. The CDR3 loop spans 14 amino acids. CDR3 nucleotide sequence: TGTGCCAGCAGTTTGGCAGGGCACGGCTACGAGCAGTACTTC. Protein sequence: CASSLAGHGYEQYF.

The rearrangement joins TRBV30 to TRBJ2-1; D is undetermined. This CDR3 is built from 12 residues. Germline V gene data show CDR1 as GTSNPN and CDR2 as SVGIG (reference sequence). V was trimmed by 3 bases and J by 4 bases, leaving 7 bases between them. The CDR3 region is CAWSEAYNEQFF. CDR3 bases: TGTGCCTGGAGCGAAGCGTACAATGAGCAGTTCTTC.

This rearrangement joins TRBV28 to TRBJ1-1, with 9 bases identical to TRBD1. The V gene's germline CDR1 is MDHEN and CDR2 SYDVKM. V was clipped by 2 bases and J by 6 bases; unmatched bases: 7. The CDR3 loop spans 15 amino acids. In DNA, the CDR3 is TGTGCCAGCAGTTTAGGAGGGACAGGGAATCCTGAAGCTTTCTTT. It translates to CASSLGGTGNPEAFF.

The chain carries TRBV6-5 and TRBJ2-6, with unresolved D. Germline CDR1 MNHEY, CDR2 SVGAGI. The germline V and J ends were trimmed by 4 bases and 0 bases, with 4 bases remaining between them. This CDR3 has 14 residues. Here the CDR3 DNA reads TGTGCCAGCAGTTTACTCTCTGGGGCCAACGTCCTGACTTTC. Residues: CASSLLSGANVLTF.

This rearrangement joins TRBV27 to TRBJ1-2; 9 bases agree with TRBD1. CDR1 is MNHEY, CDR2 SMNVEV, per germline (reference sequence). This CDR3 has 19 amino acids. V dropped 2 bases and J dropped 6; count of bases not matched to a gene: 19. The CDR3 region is CASSLKSGWGTGYWNGYTF. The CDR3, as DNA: TGTGCCAGCAGTTTAAAAAGTGGGTGGGGGACAGGGTATTGGAATGGCTACACCTTC.

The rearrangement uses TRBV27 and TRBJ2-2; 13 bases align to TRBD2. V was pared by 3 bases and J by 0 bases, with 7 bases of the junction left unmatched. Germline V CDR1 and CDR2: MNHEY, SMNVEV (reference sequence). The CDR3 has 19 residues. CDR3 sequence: CASSFRSTSGRSNTGELFF. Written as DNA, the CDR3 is TGTGCCAGCAGTTTTCGATCGACTAGCGGGAGGTCGAACACCGGGGAGCTGTTTTTT.

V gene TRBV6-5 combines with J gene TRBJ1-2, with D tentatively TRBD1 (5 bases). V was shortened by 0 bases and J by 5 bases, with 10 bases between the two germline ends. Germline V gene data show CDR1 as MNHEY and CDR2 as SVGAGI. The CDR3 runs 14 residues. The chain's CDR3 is CASSYSRGGYGYTF. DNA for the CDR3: TGTGCCAGCAGTTACTCCCGGGGGGGTTATGGCTACACCTTC.

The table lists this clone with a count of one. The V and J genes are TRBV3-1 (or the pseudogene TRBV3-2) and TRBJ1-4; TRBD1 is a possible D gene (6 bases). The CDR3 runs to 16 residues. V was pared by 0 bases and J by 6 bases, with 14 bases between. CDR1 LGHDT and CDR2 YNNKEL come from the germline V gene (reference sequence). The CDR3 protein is CASSQELGAEYEKLFF. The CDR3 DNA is TGTGCCAGCAGCCAAGAATTGGGGGCTGAATATGAAAAACTGTTTTTT.

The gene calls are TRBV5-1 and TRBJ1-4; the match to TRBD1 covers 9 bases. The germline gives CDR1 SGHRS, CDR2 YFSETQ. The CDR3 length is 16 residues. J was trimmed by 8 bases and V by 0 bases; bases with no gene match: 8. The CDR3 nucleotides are TGCGCCAGCAGCTTGGCTGGGGGGACAGGGAAGGAAAAACTGTTTTTT. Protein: CASSLAGGTGKEKLFF.

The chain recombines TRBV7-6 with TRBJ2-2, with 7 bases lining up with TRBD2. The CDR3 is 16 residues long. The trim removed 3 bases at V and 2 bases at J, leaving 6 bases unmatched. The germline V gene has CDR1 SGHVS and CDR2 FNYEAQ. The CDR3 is CASSFRRGGNTGELFF. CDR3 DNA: TGTGCCAGCAGCTTTCGACGCGGGGGTAACACCGGGGAGCTGTTTTTT.

The CDR3 DNA reads as TGTGCCAGCAGCAAACAGGGGGCCTTACCCCTCCACTTT. Amino acid sequence: CASSKQGALPLHF. This chain links TRBV3-1 (or the pseudogene TRBV3-2) with TRBJ1-6; 9 bases match TRBD1. Germline values: CDR1 LGHDT, CDR2 YNNKEL (reference sequence). The CDR3 is made up of 13 amino acids. With V trimmed by 5 bases and J by 12 bases, 5 bases remained unmatched.

The CDR3 sequence is CASSSKTGGLEKLFF. CDR3 nucleotides: TGTGCCAGCAGCTCGAAGACAGGGGGCCTCGAAAAACTGTTTTTT. The rearrangement uses TRBV13 and TRBJ1-4; 10 nucleotides agree with TRBD1. The CDR3 is made up of 15 amino acids. V dropped 4 bases and J dropped 8; count of bases not matched to a gene: 7. CDR1 PRHDT and CDR2 FYEKMQ come from the germline V gene (reference sequence).

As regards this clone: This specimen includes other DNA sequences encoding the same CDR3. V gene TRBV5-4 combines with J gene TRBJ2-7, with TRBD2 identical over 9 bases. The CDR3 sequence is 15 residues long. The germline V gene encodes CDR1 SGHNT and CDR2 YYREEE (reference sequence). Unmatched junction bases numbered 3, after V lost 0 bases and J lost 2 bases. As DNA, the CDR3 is TGTGCCAGCAGCTTGGGACTAGCGGATACCTACGAGCAGTACTTC. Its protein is CASSLGLADTYEQYF.